This TCR beta chain is from a study of T-cell memory formation after mild COVID-19 (dated by TCRdb to 2020 to 2022). Turning to the overall study: TCR sequence clusters from the two donors were found to be largely donor specific. The cohort comprised two young, previously healthy adult volunteers, one female and one male. In a couple of donors, T-cell clones that expanded and contracted after mild COVID-19 were tracked by sequencing TCRalpha and TCRbeta repertoires over time.

Summary of the overall study and its limitations: Some responding clones were detected in pre-infection memory, which suggested that pre-existing cross-reactive memory T cells had joined the SARS-CoV-2 response. From day 15 to 85, contracting clones showed balanced CD4/CD8 phenotypes, whereas a second wave of clones that expanded from day 15 to 37 leaned towards CD4+. Contracting CD4+ clones were found mainly in CM and EM memory subsets, while CD8+ clones were enriched in EMRA. Only a couple of mild cases were covered in the study, and larger cohorts including severe cases with pre-infection samples were considered necessary. SARS-CoV-2 specificity of the second-wave clones peaking on day 37 was not confirmed.

Ficoll-Paque density gradient centrifugation was used to isolate PBMCs. The sequencer listed for this sample is Illumina NovaSeq 6000. Using 5'RACE with constant-segment primers, TCRalpha and TCRbeta cDNA libraries were constructed, with sample barcodes and unique molecular identifiers added in the process. RNA was extracted from every sample with Trizol reagent. Library amplification was performed in two PCR steps, and a second sample barcode and Illumina TruSeq adapters were introduced in the second step. Sequencing of libraries was performed on an Illumina NovaSeq with 2 x 150 bp paired-end reads. The authors' analysis ran thus. Demultiplexing of reads and collapsing into UMI-guided consensus sequences were performed with migec v1.2.7. With mixcr v2.1.11, UMI consensuses were aligned to TRA and TRB V and J templates and assembled into clonotypes. Clonotypes were classified as expanded or contracted when called significant by both edgeR and NoisET, with noise models trained on biological replicates. For edgeR calls, the thresholds were a false discovery rate-adjusted p below 0.01 and a log2 fold-change of 1. As an exploratory analysis of dynamics, PCA with hierarchical clustering was applied to max-normalized trajectories of the 1000 most abundant clonotypes. Each responding clone was given a CD4 or CD8 phenotype based on the CD4+ and CD8+ repertoires, which had been sequenced separately. Using fastp trimming at Q25 and MiXCR clonotype assembly, TCRdb reanalyzed the public sequencing data and kept in-frame beta chains. Each entry merges the rows of one CDR3 protein and shows their most common DNA and genes. The V and J calls come from TCRdb's annotation, not from the publication. The sample table contains around 29,000 distinct CDR3 sequences; only one count was recorded for less than 15% of them. The top ten clones comprise approximately 14% of the sample.

Reading the germline V gene gives CDR1 SGHDN and CDR2 FVKESK. V trim: 0 bases; J trim: 2 bases; unmatched bases: 7. Taken from cysteine to phenylalanine, the CDR3 has 16 residues. CDR3 DNA only is kept here, 48 bases in frame from base 1. There are many counts of this clonotype. Its antigen remains undetermined. Base qualities are not at hand, and no much larger clone is one base apart. This chain is built from TRBV14 and TRBJ2-7, with 7 bases aligning to TRBD1. This clonotype was obtained from an adult woman who had mild COVID-19 (a few samples of this study predate the infection). The sample titles of this study are shuffled in the database, so cell type and time point are left out; the donor was told from shared clones. The specimen sequenced was PBMCs or a T cell subset sorted from them (not recorded which). Here is the DNA: TGTGCCAGCAGCCAAGATCCCCGACAGGGAACCTACGAGCAGTACTTC. Protein translation: CASSQDPRQGTYEQYF.